This T cell receptor beta chain came from a study of blood T cells in healthy people across ages. Turning to the study itself: Template switching picked up about one barcoded beta molecule for each two T cells. Findings and caveats of the study: In these data, TCR beta diversity tracked strongly with naive T cell percentage.

This clonotype has just a few counts. The antigen is undetermined. Next came a second PCR, run for about 6 to 12 cycles, which used a sample-barcoded 5' primer along with a J-beta primer mix. Tags on each cDNA molecule came from a template-switch adaptor with 12 random nucleotides. TCRdb reanalysed the 5' RACE reads using MiXCR and keeps one entry per CDR3 protein. The sample contains 750,000 to 950,000 distinct CDR3 sequences, about 55% of which appear only once. There were healthy Caucasian individuals from Russia, aged about 6 to 100, serving as donors. Germline V gene sequence: CDR1 MDHEN, CDR2 SYDVKM. Trimming took 1 base from V and 14 from J, leaving 16 bases between them. This CDR3 is 13 amino acids long.

Sequencing was performed on blood. This TCR came from a man of 80 years or more in good health. V and J are TRBV28 and TRBJ2-3, with D possibly TRBD1 on 6 matching bases. The chain's CDR3 is CASSLSQGRYAYF. For the CDR3, the DNA is TGTGCCAGCAGTTTATCCCAGGGGCGATACGCGTATTTT. Together with reference TRBV28 and TRBJ2-3, the CDR3 gives the full variable domain: DVKVTQSSRYLVKRTGEKVFLECVQDMDHENMFWYRQDPGLGLRLIYFSYDVKMKEKGDIPEGYSVSREKKERFSLILESASTNQTSMYLCASSLSQGRYAYFGPGTRLTVL.